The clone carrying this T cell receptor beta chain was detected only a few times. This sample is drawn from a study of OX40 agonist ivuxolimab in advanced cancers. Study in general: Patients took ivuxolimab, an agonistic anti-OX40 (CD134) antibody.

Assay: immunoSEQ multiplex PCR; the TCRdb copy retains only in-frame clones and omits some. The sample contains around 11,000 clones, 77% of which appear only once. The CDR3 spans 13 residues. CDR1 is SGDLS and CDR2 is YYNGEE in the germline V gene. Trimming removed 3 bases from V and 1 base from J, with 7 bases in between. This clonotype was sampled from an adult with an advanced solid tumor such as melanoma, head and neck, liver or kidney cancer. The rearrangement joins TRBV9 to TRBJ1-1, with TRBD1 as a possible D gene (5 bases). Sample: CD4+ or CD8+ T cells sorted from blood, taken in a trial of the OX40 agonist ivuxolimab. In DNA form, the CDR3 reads TGTGCCAGCAGCGCGGGGCAGAACACTGAAGCTTTCTTT. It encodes CASSAGQNTEAFF.